One and the same sample provided the 17 T cell receptor beta chains below, sequenced in a study of blood T cell repertoires in COVID-19. Sequencing was performed with immunoSEQ multiplex PCR; in TCRdb, only in-frame clones are kept and a portion is missing. The sample consists of approximately 140,000 clones, roughly four fifths of them appearing once. Material for sequencing was PBMCs or T cells enriched from blood (not recorded which). These TCRs come from a man aged 40-49 years with acute COVID-19.

A note on this clone: Compared with germline, one end of the junction differs, possibly owing to a read error. This chain links TRBV6-5 with TRBJ1-2; 7 bases align to TRBD1. Germline CDR1 and CDR2: MNHEY and SVGAGI. The length of the CDR3 is 11 residues. The CDR3 region has the DNA TGCGGAGCAGGCAGGGGGGATGGCTACACCTTC. It specifies CGAGRGDGYTF.

V and J are TRBV12-3 or TRBV12-4 and TRBJ1-5; D is undetermined. This CDR3 spans 13 amino acids. Trimming shortened V by 9 bases and J by 5 bases, and 14 bases separated the two germline ends. The CDR3 sequence is CASSVGEDQPQHF. CDR3 DNA: TGTGCCAGTTCGGTGGGCGAAGATCAGCCCCAGCATTTT.

The genes are TRBV6-6 and TRBJ2-5; D is unresolved. Deletions cut 2 bases from V and 2 bases from J, with 15 bases between. CDR3 length equals 16 residues. The germline gives CDR1 MNHNY, CDR2 SVGAGI (reference sequence). The CDR3 sequence: CASSYNSPTLQETQYF. The CDR3, as DNA: TGTGCCAGCAGTTACAACAGTCCCACGCTTCAAGAGACCCAGTACTTC.

The rearrangement uses TRBV5-1 and TRBJ1-4; a weak D match, TRBD1 (5 bases). The germline V gene encodes CDR1 SGHRS and CDR2 YFSETQ. This CDR3 spans 13 amino acids. The V end was cut by 4 bases, the J end by 8 bases, with 12 bases between. The CDR3 DNA reads TGCGCCAGCAGCCGGGCGTGGGGCGAAAAACTGTTTTTT. Translating gives CASSRAWGEKLFF.

This chain uses TRBV30 with TRBJ2-7; 12 bases agree with TRBD1. The trim removed 2 bases at V and 7 bases at J, leaving 6 bases unmatched. Germline lookup yields CDR1 GTSNPN and CDR2 SVGIG (reference sequence). The CDR3 spans 14 residues. This chain's CDR3 is CAWSTGTGGREQYF. CDR3 coding DNA: TGTGCCTGGAGTACCGGGACAGGGGGCCGAGAGCAGTACTTC.

The chain links TRBV13 to TRBJ1-6; 9 bases agree with TRBD1. This CDR3 spans 16 amino acids. CDR1 PRHDT and CDR2 FYEKMQ come from the germline V gene (reference sequence). Trimming removed 4 bases from V and 7 bases from J; junction bases left unmatched: 8. This CDR3 reads CASSSRDRVGNSPLHF. For the CDR3, the DNA is TGTGCCAGCAGCTCTCGGGACAGGGTGGGCAATTCACCCCTCCACTTT.

This clone appeared a few times. The chain uses TRBV19 and TRBJ2-1; D remains unclear. V was shortened by 1 base and J by 1 base, with 5 bases between the two germline ends. Germline V gene lookup returns CDR1 LNHDA and CDR2 SQIVND (reference sequence). The CDR3 runs 14 residues. The CDR3 here is CASSIGRSYNEQFF. Here the CDR3 DNA reads TGTGCCAGTAGTATAGGGCGGTCCTACAATGAGCAGTTCTTC. Full variable domain (remainder filled in from reference TRBV19 and TRBJ2-1): DGGITQSPKYLFRKEGQNVTLSCEQNLNHDAMYWYRQDPGQGLRLIYYSQIVNDFQKGDIAEGYSVSREKKESFPLTVTSAQKNPTAFYLCASSIGRSYNEQFFGPGTRLTVL.

The chain employs TRBV6-5 and TRBJ1-2; D gene uncertain. Germline V gene sequence: CDR1 MNHEY, CDR2 SVGAGI. The CDR3 consists of 13 residues. V gave up 4 bases and J gave up 4 bases, with 10 bases separating them. The chain's CDR3 is CASSFEGTYGYTF. The CDR3, as DNA: TGTGCCAGCAGTTTTGAGGGTACCTATGGCTACACCTTC.

Here the CDR3 reads CASSSSGRTDTQYF. The CDR3 DNA reads TGTGCCAGCAGCTCTAGCGGGAGGACAGATACGCAGTATTTT. The chain joins TRBV7-9 to TRBJ2-3, with 11 nucleotides matching TRBD2. This CDR3 is built from 14 residues. Germline V lookup: CDR1 SEHNR, CDR2 FQNEAQ (reference sequence). Trimming cost V 4 bases and J 3 bases; bases outside gene matches: 0.

Of note for this clone: Its ends do not fully match the called genes, so a read error is possible. This chain links TRBV7-7 with TRBJ2-3; weak D call: TRBD1 (7 bases). CDR3 length equals 15 residues. Germline CDR1 SSHAT, CDR2 FNYEAQ (reference sequence). Written as DNA, the CDR3 is TGTGCTAGCAGCTTAGGAGGGGGCCAGGGAGATACGCAGTATTTT. Translated: CASSLGGGQGDTQYF.

The rearrangement uses TRBV2 and TRBJ2-1, with 7 bases aligning to TRBD1. Germline V gene lookup returns CDR1 SNHLY and CDR2 FYNNEI. CDR3 length equals 15 residues. The V gene end was trimmed by 4 bases and the J gene end by 3 bases; junction bases not matched to a gene: 6. The CDR3 here is CASSVRTGYYNEQFF. The CDR3 nucleotides are TGTGCCAGCAGTGTCCGGACAGGCTACTACAATGAGCAGTTCTTC. The full variable domain, completed using reference TRBV2 and TRBJ2-1, is EPEVTQTPSHQVTQMGQEVILRCVPISNHLYFYWYRQILGQKVEFLVSFYNNEISEKSEIFDDQFSVERPDGSNFTLKIRSTKLEDSAMYFCASSVRTGYYNEQFFGPGTRLTVL.

The chain has TRBV9 and TRBJ1-2, with 7 nucleotides matching TRBD1. J lost 4 bases, V lost 0 bases, and 3 bases had no gene match. CDR3 size: 14 residues. The germline CDR1 and CDR2 sequences are SGDLS and YYNGEE. CDR3 in DNA: TGTGCCAGCAGCGTAGGACAGGGAACCTATGGCTACACCTTC. The encoded protein is CASSVGQGTYGYTF.

The V and J genes are TRBV5-5 and TRBJ1-1; D is undetermined. Trimming stripped 2 bases from V and 1 base from J, with 9 bases between. Germline assignment: CDR1 SGHKS and CDR2 YYEKEE (reference sequence). There are 14 residues in the CDR3. The DNA for the CDR3 is TGTGCCAGCAGCTTTCAAGGGAGGAACACTGAAGCTTTCTTT. It is translated as CASSFQGRNTEAFF.

This clone was found once. The rearrangement joins TRBV3-1 (or the pseudogene TRBV3-2) to TRBJ2-3; D is unresolved. Trimming pared 4 bases from V and 2 bases from J, leaving 13 bases between. The CDR3 spans 15 residues. CDR1 is LGHDT, CDR2 YNNKEL, per germline (reference sequence). As DNA, the CDR3 is TGTGCCAGCAGCCCCAGAGGCCAAAACACAGATACGCAGTATTTT. As protein: CASSPRGQNTDTQYF.

The genes are TRBV18 and TRBJ2-3; possible D gene TRBD2, 6 bases. V lost 2 bases, J lost 0 bases, and 6 bases lay in between. Per the germline V gene, CDR1 is KGHSH and CDR2 is LQKENI. CDR3 length equals 14 residues. The CDR3 nucleotides read TGTGCCAGCTCACCAACTAGCAGCACAGATACGCAGTATTTT. Translation gives CASSPTSSTDTQYF.

The V and J genes are TRBV19 and TRBJ2-7; D is perhaps TRBD1 (6 bases). V lost 6 bases to trimming and J lost 4 bases, with 16 bases between them. The CDR3 has 14 amino acids. Germline values: CDR1 LNHDA, CDR2 SQIVND (reference sequence). The DNA of the CDR3 is TGTGCCAGTAGCCTGGCAGGAAGGGGGTACGAGCAGTACTTC. Translated: CASSLAGRGYEQYF.

In its sample, this clone was seen once. The genes are TRBV5-6 and TRBJ2-2; 8 nucleotides align to TRBD1. The CDR3 is 15 amino acids. The V gene end was trimmed by 4 bases and the J gene end by 4 bases; junction bases not matched to a gene: 6. Germline CDR1 reads SGHDT; CDR2 reads YYEEEE. CDR3 DNA sequence: TGTGCCAGCAGCACGGGACAGGCCTTCACCGGGGAGCTGTTTTTT. Its translation: CASSTGQAFTGELFF.